This entry is about one T cell receptor (beta chain). Its specificity is not known. This CDR3 comprises 14 residues. Trimming at V came to 3 bases and at J to 6 bases, leaving 5 bases not matched to a gene. Through a sample-barcoded 5' primer and a J-beta primer mix, a second PCR was run for 7 to 11 cycles. Each CDR3 protein is one row after TCRdb ran MiXCR on the 5' RACE reads. The repertoire holds 550,000 to 600,000 distinct CDR3 sequences, with roughly 29% as singletons. This sample is part of a study of blood T cells in healthy people across ages. Whole-study results and caveats: Unsorted PBMC input precluded a conclusive naive versus antigen-experienced comparison. Both higher diversity and more naive CD4+ cells marked long-lived donors when set against aged donors.

This chain links TRBV12-3 or TRBV12-4 with TRBJ1-2, with TRBD1 matching 9 bases. The origin of this receptor is a woman between 65 and 79 years old in good health. Sample: blood. In DNA form, the CDR3 reads TGTGCCAGCAGTTTTTCCGGGACAGGGAATGGCTACACCTTC. As protein: CASSFSGTGNGYTF.